What follows are 15 T cell receptor beta chains derived from one specimen sequenced in a study of human T cells and chemical hapten exposure. TCRdb reprocessed the RACE reads via MiXCR and lists one record per CDR3 protein. The profile shows 85,000 to 100,000 distinct CDR3 sequences, roughly 27% of them singletons. Time point here: patch test 3, about 24 weeks after DPC sensitization. Treatment defined: therapeutic diphenylcyclopropenone sensitization with weekly scalp DPC. Sequenced here: whole blood, sampled in connection with sensitization to the hapten diphenylcyclopropenone (DPC). These receptors came from a man between 40 and 49 years old with alopecia areata. Some clones in this sample may be carry-over from other donors' samples.

This clonotype was seen only a few times. CDR3 nucleotide sequence: TGCGCCAGCAGCTTGTTGCGGGAGGCCCCCACAGATACGCAGTATTTT. This gives the protein CASSLLREAPTDTQYF. This sequence joins TRBV5-1 and TRBJ2-3; TRBD2 aligns across 8 bases. The CDR3 totals 16 residues. Unmatched junction bases numbered 6, after V lost 1 base and J lost 2 bases. In germline, CDR1 is SGHRS, CDR2 YFSETQ.

The J gene is TRBJ2-3, the V gene TRBV3-1; 9 nucleotides agree with TRBD1. The CDR3 length is 15 residues. Germline CDR1 and CDR2: LGHDT and YNNKEL (reference sequence). Trimming took 9 bases from V and 1 from J; bases not matched to a gene: 8. CDR3 sequence (DNA): TGTGCCAGTAAAGGTACAGGGGGCGGCACAGATACGCAGTATTTT. Its translation is CASKGTGGGTDTQYF.

The chain uses TRBV7-9 and TRBJ2-5; D unresolved. V shed 3 bases and J shed 4 bases, with 9 bases lying between them. Per germline, CDR1 SEHNR and CDR2 FQNEAQ (reference sequence). The CDR3 totals 13 residues. The CDR3 sequence: CASSFGFAETQYF. The CDR3 region has the DNA TGTGCCAGCAGCTTTGGGTTTGCAGAGACCCAGTACTTC.

This clonotype has more than one count but fewer than ten. The rearrangement uses TRBV18 and TRBJ2-1; TRBD2 agrees at 7 bases. The CDR3 totals 16 residues. Germline CDR1 reads KGHSH; CDR2 reads LQKENI. The trim removed 6 bases at V and 8 bases at J, leaving 16 bases unmatched. The CDR3 spells CASSPPWSSGWYEQFF. The CDR3 nucleotides read TGTGCCAGCTCCCCCCCCTGGAGTAGCGGGTGGTATGAGCAGTTCTTC.

The CDR3 region is CASSSGWETQYF. The CDR3 bases are TGTGCCAGCAGCTCAGGGTGGGAGACCCAGTACTTC. The chain combines TRBV11-2 with TRBJ2-5, with D possibly TRBD1 on 5 matching bases. V was pared by 4 bases and J by 5 bases, with 8 bases between. Germline V gives CDR1 SGHAT, CDR2 FQNNGV. The CDR3 covers 12 residues. The variable domain in full, completed from reference TRBV11-2 and TRBJ2-5, reads EAGVAQSPRYKIIEKRQSVAFWCNPISGHATLYWYQQILGQGPKLLIQFQNNGVVDDSQLPKDRFSAERLKGVDSTLKIQPAKLEDSAVYLCASSSGWETQYFGPGTRLLVL.

This clonotype appeared a few times. The rearrangement joins TRBV10-3 to TRBJ1-6, with D perhaps TRBD1 (5 bases). V was clipped by 11 bases and J by 10 bases, with 18 bases between them. Germline V lookup: CDR1 ENHRY, CDR2 SYGVKD. The CDR3 sequence is 13 residues long. CDR3 DNA sequence: TGTGCCTCCCGGTTGGGGCTCCCGTCACCCCTCCACTTT. Translation: CASRLGLPSPLHF.

CDR3 sequence reads: CASSLVPLPTYNEQFF. CDR3 DNA: TGTGCCAGCAGCTTAGTACCCCTCCCCACCTACAATGAGCAGTTCTTC. The chain links TRBV7-2 to TRBJ2-1; D is unresolved. The CDR3 loop spans 16 amino acids. V was clipped by 1 base and J by 2 bases, with 12 bases between them. Looked up from germline, CDR1 is SGHTA and CDR2 is FQGNSA. Looking up the rest from reference TRBV7-2 and TRBJ2-1 gives the full variable domain: GAGVSQSPSNKVTEKGKDVELRCDPISGHTALYWYRQSLGQGLEFLIYFQGNSAPDKSGLPSDRFSAERTGGSVSTLTIQRTQQEDSAVYLCASSLVPLPTYNEQFFGPGTRLTVL.

The table lists this clonotype with many counts. This rearrangement joins TRBV3-1 to TRBJ1-1; the D is unclear. This CDR3 spans 15 amino acids. The V gene's germline CDR1 is LGHDT and CDR2 YNNKEL (reference sequence). Trimming removed 1 base at V and 0 bases at J, with 9 bases between. For the CDR3, the DNA is TGTGCCAGCAGCCAAGCGGGAATCCTGAACACTGAAGCTTTCTTT. Translation gives CASSQAGILNTEAFF.

V usage is TRBV5-1 and J usage is TRBJ2-3, with 9 bases fitting TRBD1. CDR3 length: 15 amino acids. The V gene end was trimmed by 0 bases and the J gene end by 5 bases; junction bases not matched to a gene: 4. From germline, CDR1 is SGHRS and CDR2 YFSETQ. CDR3 sequence reads: CASSLVGQGQDTQYF. In nucleotides, the CDR3 is TGCGCCAGCAGCTTGGTTGGACAGGGGCAAGATACGCAGTATTTT.

This clonotype was detected a few times. CDR3 in amino acids: CASSFGREPHF. The CDR3 nucleotides read TGTGCCAGCAGTTTCGGCAGGGAGCCTCACTTT. This chain joins TRBV28 and TRBJ1-6; D might be TRBD1 (5 bases). There are 11 residues in the CDR3. Trimming removed 3 bases at V and 19 bases at J, with 13 bases between. Looked up from germline, CDR1 is MDHEN and CDR2 is SYDVKM.

The V call is TRBV6-5, the J call TRBJ2-7, with 7 nucleotides matching TRBD1. The germline gives CDR1 MNHEY, CDR2 SVGAGI. V trimming: 5 bases; J trimming: 0 bases; junction bases outside the gene matches: 4. CDR3 length equals 14 residues. The CDR3 DNA sequence: TGTGCCAGCAGTCGGGGACAGTACTCCTACGAGCAGTACTTC. This translates into CASSRGQYSYEQYF.

As regards this clonotype: Possible read error: a much larger clone is one base away. This chain uses TRBV7-2 with TRBJ1-5, with unresolved D. There are 13 residues in the CDR3. Germline V lookup: CDR1 SGHTA, CDR2 FQGNSA. The CDR3 spells CASSLIDNQPKHF. The CDR3 coding sequence is TGTGCCAGCAGCCTCATTGACAATCAGCCCAAGCATTTT.

This clonotype was seen a handful of times. This sequence joins TRBV20-1 and TRBJ2-7; TRBD2 matches 12 bases. Losses at the gene ends were 3 bases for V and 0 bases for J; bases not matched to a gene: 6. Per the germline V gene, CDR1 is DFQATT and CDR2 is SNEGSKA (reference sequence). CDR3 length: 16 residues. The CDR3 bases are TGCAGTGCTAGTGGGACTAGCGGGCTGAGCTCCTACGAGCAGTACTTC. Residues: CSASGTSGLSSYEQYF.

This clonotype has a handful of counts. The V and J genes are TRBV29-1 and TRBJ1-1, with D hard to call. Germline V lookup: CDR1 SQVTM, CDR2 ANQGSEA. The V end was cut by 0 bases, the J end by 9 bases, with 11 bases between. The CDR3 has 12 amino acids. The CDR3 DNA reads TGCAGCGTTGAAGAACGGCCAGGCAAAGCTTTCTTT. This encodes CSVEERPGKAFF.

This clonotype was recorded a few times. The rearrangement joins TRBV28 to TRBJ1-1; the D gene is possibly TRBD1 (5 bases). The CDR3 runs 15 residues. The ends were cut back, 7 bases at V and 4 bases at J, with 19 bases in the middle. Germline V gene data show CDR1 as MDHEN and CDR2 as SYDVKM. The CDR3 spells CASTPAGDFGTEAFF. The CDR3 DNA reads TGTGCCAGCACCCCCGCTGGGGACTTCGGCACTGAAGCTTTCTTT.